Listed below are T cell receptor beta chains from one sample, sequenced in a study of control samples from healthy donors and cancer patients. Measured with immunoSEQ multiplex PCR; TCRdb has only the in-frame clones, and not every one. The sample yields fewer than 200,000 clones, around 89% seen once. Specimen: blood. Receptor source: a woman in her forties or fifties in good health. Each CDR3 is given with its conserved first and last residue. Fields, in order: V gene, clone size, J gene, D gene, CDR3 protein, CDR3 DNA. The D gene is left open where the match is weak. The size field is filled for only some rows; it gives once, few, many or a size class.

TRBV7-9	-	TRBJ1-6	-	CASSLFTGPGEPLHF	TGTGCCAGCAGCTTATTTACTGGGCCGGGGGAACCCCTCCACTTT
TRBV5-1	-	TRBJ2-7	-	CASSSGPLGYEQYF	TGCGCCAGCAGCTCGGGACCACTAGGGTACGAGCAGTACTTC
TRBV27	-	TRBJ2-2	TRBD2	CASSLTSDGGELFF	TGTGCCAGCAGTCTAACTAGCGACGGCGGGGAGCTGTTTTTT
TRBV6-5	-	TRBJ1-2	-	CASSYRPDGNYGYTF	TGTGCCAGCAGCTACAGGCCCGATGGGAACTATGGCTACACCTTC
TRBV7-2	-	TRBJ1-1	-	CASSLGRETEAFF	TGTGCCAGCAGCTTAGGTCGGGAAACTGAAGCTTTCTTT
TRBV4-1	once	TRBJ1-2	-	CASSQRENYGYTF	TGCGCCAGCAGCCAACGGGAGAACTATGGCTACACCTTC
TRBV14	-	TRBJ2-7	-	CASSHLGSYYEQYF	TGTGCCAGCAGCCATCTGGGTTCTTACTACGAGCAGTACTTC
TRBV5-4	-	TRBJ1-1	TRBD1	CASSLGAGGNTEAFF	TGTGCCAGCAGCTTGGGGGCAGGGGGTAACACTGAAGCTTTCTTT
TRBV28	-	TRBJ1-2	-	CASSASRSPSGYTF	TGTGCCAGCAGTGCGAGTCGGTCGCCTAGCGGCTACACCTTC
TRBV7-3	-	TRBJ1-1	-	CASSLNHNTEAFF	TGTGCCAGCAGCCTCAATCACAACACTGAAGCTTTCTTT
TRBV6-1	-	TRBJ1-4	-	CASSGYARDSANEKLFF	TGTGCCAGCAGTGGCTATGCCCGGGACTCTGCTAATGAAAAACTGTTTTTT
TRBV11-2	-	TRBJ2-7	TRBD1	CASSLVGTGGSEQYF	TGTGCCAGCAGCTTAGTTGGGACAGGGGGCTCCGAGCAGTACTTC
TRBV5-6	-	TRBJ1-4	-	CASSSEGGAWEKLFF	TGTGCCAGCAGCTCGGAAGGGGGGGCTTGGGAAAAACTGTTTTTT
TRBV6-4	-	TRBJ1-6	-	CASKEGPGSPLHF	TGTGCCAGCAAAGAGGGTCCGGGTTCACCCCTCCACTTT
TRBV6-2/TRBV6-3	-	TRBJ2-2	TRBD2	CASSWTSDRLGGELFF	TGTGCCAGCAGCTGGACTAGTGACCGCCTTGGCGGGGAGCTGTTTTTT
TRBV7-9	-	TRBJ2-5	-	CASSLGSGQGETQYF	TGTGCCAGCAGCCTCGGCAGTGGGCAGGGCGAGACCCAGTACTTC
TRBV20-1	-	TRBJ1-5	-	CSASGVGTRARTQHF	TGCAGTGCTAGTGGTGTCGGAACTAGGGCTCGGACCCAGCATTTT
TRBV11-2	-	TRBJ2-3	TRBD2	CASSFHWRREGADTQYF	TGTGCCAGCAGCTTTCATTGGAGGCGGGAGGGTGCAGATACGCAGTATTTT
TRBV7-2	-	TRBJ2-7	TRBD1	CASSFGTGGHEQYF	TGTGCCAGCAGCTTCGGGACAGGAGGCCACGAGCAGTACTTC
TRBV29-1	-	TRBJ2-7	-	CSVVGQASSYEQYF	TGCAGCGTTGTAGGTCAGGCGAGCTCCTACGAGCAGTACTTC
TRBV5-1	-	TRBJ2-2	-	CASSRSENTGELFF	TGCGCCAGTAGCCGGAGTGAGAACACCGGGGAGCTGTTTTTT
TRBV7-8	-	TRBJ1-1	-	CASTPGVTDTEAFF	TGTGCCAGCACCCCTGGGGTCACCGACACTGAAGCTTTCTTT
TRBV14	-	TRBJ2-2	-	CASSPGLSNTGELFF	TGTGCCAGCAGCCCGGGACTTTCGAACACCGGGGAGCTGTTTTTT
TRBV11-3	-	TRBJ2-7	-	CASSLAGDEQYF	TGTGCCAGCAGCTTAGCGGGGGACGAGCAGTACTTC
TRBV27	-	TRBJ1-5	TRBD1	CASRPGQGRGNQPQHF	TGTGCCAGCCGTCCGGGACAGGGGAGAGGAAATCAGCCCCAGCATTTT
TRBV4-3	-	TRBJ2-1	-	CASSQDWAPEEQFF	TGCGCCAGCAGCCAAGATTGGGCTCCCGAAGAGCAGTTCTTC
TRBV27	-	TRBJ2-7	-	CASSFPEQYF	TGTGCCAGCAGTTTCCCCGAGCAGTACTTC
TRBV15	few	TRBJ2-1	TRBD2	CATSSVTSGGNNEQFF	TGTGCCACCAGCAGTGTTACTAGCGGGGGAAACAATGAGCAGTTCTTC
TRBV7-2	-	TRBJ1-2	-	CASSLALRDIDYGYTF	TGTGCCAGCAGCTTAGCATTACGGGACATCGACTATGGCTACACCTTC
TRBV27	-	TRBJ1-1	TRBD1	CASSFGRGQVTGTEAFF	TGTGCCAGCAGTTTCGGTAGGGGGCAGGTAACGGGCACTGAAGCTTTCTTT
TRBV10-3	once	TRBJ2-7	-	CAISDPISAYEQYF	TGTGCCATCAGTGATCCGATCTCCGCCTACGAGCAGTACTTC
TRBV7-8	-	TRBJ2-3	TRBD2	CGIFLFREGYPDTQYF	TGTGGCATCTTTCTCTTCCGGGAGGGTTATCCAGATACGCAGTATTTT
TRBV24-1	-	TRBJ1-5	-	CATSDGKTGINQPQHF	TGTGCCACCAGTGATGGGAAAACAGGCATCAATCAGCCCCAGCATTTT
TRBV24-1	-	TRBJ1-5	-	CATSTRGRGPQHF	TGTGCCACCAGTACCCGGGGCCGGGGGCCCCAGCATTTT
TRBV12-3/TRBV12-4	once	TRBJ1-2	-	CASSLRGYGYTF	TGTGCCAGCAGTTTAAGAGGCTATGGCTACACCTTC
TRBV6-5	-	TRBJ2-5	-	CASSPAFQETQYF	TGTGCCAGCAGTCCAGCGTTCCAAGAGACCCAGTACTTC
TRBV7-2	-	TRBJ2-7	-	CASSLAGTQAGEQYF	TGTGCCAGCAGCTTAGCGGGGACGCAAGCGGGCGAGCAGTACTTC
TRBV19	-	TRBJ1-2	-	CASSRFVEMTF	TGTGCCAGTAGTAGATTTGTGGAAATGACCTTC
TRBV2	-	TRBJ1-6	-	CASRTSSYNSPLHF	TGTGCCAGCAGGACAAGCTCCTATAATTCACCCCTCCACTTT
TRBV19	-	TRBJ2-5	-	CASKGGGQETQYF	TGTGCCAGTAAGGGAGGGGGCCAAGAGACCCAGTACTTC
TRBV25-1	-	TRBJ1-2	TRBD1	CASSLGTASYGYTF	TGTGCCAGCAGCCTCGGGACAGCAAGCTATGGCTACACCTTC
TRBV28	-	TRBJ1-5	TRBD1	CASSRGRGRGNQPQHF	TGTGCCAGCAGCCGAGGGAGGGGGCGAGGCAATCAGCCCCAGCATTTT
TRBV4-3	-	TRBJ2-5	TRBD1	CASSPRRDRGQETQYF	TGCGCCAGCAGCCCACGCCGGGACAGGGGCCAAGAGACCCAGTACTTC
TRBV28	-	TRBJ1-3	-	CASIPLSSGNTIYF	TGTGCCAGCATCCCGTTGAGCTCTGGAAACACCATATATTTT
TRBV19	-	TRBJ1-5	-	CASTVGQSNQPQHF	TGTGCCAGTACCGTTGGACAGAGCAATCAGCCCCAGCATTTT
TRBV18	-	TRBJ2-5	-	CASSTIQETQYF	TGTGCCAGCTCAACAATACAAGAGACCCAGTACTTC
TRBV7-3	-	TRBJ2-1	-	CASSQELSDEQFF	TGTGCCAGCAGCCAGGAACTGAGCGATGAGCAGTTCTTC
TRBV3-1/TRBV3-2	-	TRBJ1-5	-	CASSLAVDQPQHF	TGTGCCAGCAGCCTCGCGGTTGATCAGCCCCAGCATTTT
TRBV19	-	TRBJ2-3	-	CASKRTDSDTQYF	TGTGCCAGTAAACGGACGGACTCAGATACGCAGTATTTT
TRBV11-3	few	TRBJ2-1	TRBD2	CASSLRASGGPSSSYNEQFF	TGTGCCAGCAGCTTAAGGGCTAGCGGGGGGCCATCAAGCTCCTACAATGAGCAGTTCTTC
TRBV25-1	-	TRBJ2-7	-	CASSEAGRTYEQYF	TGTGCCAGCAGTGAAGCCGGCAGGACCTACGAGCAGTACTTC
TRBV30	few	TRBJ2-3	TRBD2	CAWSVTSGTDTQYF	TGTGCCTGGAGTGTAACTAGCGGGACAGATACGCAGTATTTT
TRBV2	-	TRBJ2-7	-	CASRNGGGTGTPAYEQYF	TGTGCCAGCAGGAATGGGGGTGGAACCGGGACACCGGCCTACGAGCAGTACTTC